This T cell receptor (beta chain) was sequenced during a study of graft-versus-host responses after intestinal transplantation. Study details: Transplant types were multivisceral, liver-intestinal, or isolated intestinal. Following induction with anti-thymocyte globulin, all recipients were given tacrolimus and steroids for about three years.

Trimming took 4 bases from V and 6 from J, leaving 10 bases between them. The CDR3 has 13 residues. The germline gives CDR1 MNHEY, CDR2 SVGAGI. Repertoires were generated with immunoSEQ multiplex PCR, while TCRdb's copy carries only in-frame clones and drops some. The sample has tens of thousands of clones; 80% to 95% are singletons. Study conclusions and caveats: Elevated graft-versus-host to host-versus-graft clonal ratios in allografts were recorded for patients with graft-donor T cell macrochimerism. Detected in recipient marrow were GvH clones, some of which were first observed in ileum or blood.

This clone was observed a handful of times. What it recognizes is unknown. The sequences come from bone marrow, collected less than 750 days after intestinal transplantation. This TCR derives from a human patient who received an intestinal transplant, so some T cells may come from the graft donor. V gene TRBV6-5 combines with J gene TRBJ2-1; D uncertain. The CDR3 bases are TGTGCCAGCAGTTCAAGATTGTTCAATGAGCAGTTCTTC. It encodes CASSSRLFNEQFF.